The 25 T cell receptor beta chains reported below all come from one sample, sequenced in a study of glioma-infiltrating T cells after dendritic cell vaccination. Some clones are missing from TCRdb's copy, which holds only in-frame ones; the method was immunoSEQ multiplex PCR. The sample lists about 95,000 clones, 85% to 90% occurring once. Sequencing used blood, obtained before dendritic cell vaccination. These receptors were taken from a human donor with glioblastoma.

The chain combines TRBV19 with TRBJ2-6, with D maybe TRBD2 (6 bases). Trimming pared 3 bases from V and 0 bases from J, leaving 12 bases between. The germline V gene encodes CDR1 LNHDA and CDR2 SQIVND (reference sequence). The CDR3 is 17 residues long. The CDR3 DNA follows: TGTGCCAGTAGTATTAGCGGCCTTCCCTCTGGGGCCAACGTCCTGACTTTC. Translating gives CASSISGLPSGANVLTF.

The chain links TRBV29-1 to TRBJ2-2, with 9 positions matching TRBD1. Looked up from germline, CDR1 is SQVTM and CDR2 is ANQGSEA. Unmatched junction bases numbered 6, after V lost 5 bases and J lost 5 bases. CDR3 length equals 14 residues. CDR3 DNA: TGCAGCGTTCGGGACAGGGTTAGGACCGGGGAGCTGTTTTTT. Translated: CSVRDRVRTGELFF.

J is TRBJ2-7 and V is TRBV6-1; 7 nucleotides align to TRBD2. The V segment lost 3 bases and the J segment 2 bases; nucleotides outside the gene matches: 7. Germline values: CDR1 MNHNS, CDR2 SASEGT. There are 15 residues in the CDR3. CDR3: CASSDVGGSAYEQYF. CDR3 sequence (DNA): TGTGCCAGCAGTGATGTCGGGGGGAGCGCCTACGAGCAGTACTTC.

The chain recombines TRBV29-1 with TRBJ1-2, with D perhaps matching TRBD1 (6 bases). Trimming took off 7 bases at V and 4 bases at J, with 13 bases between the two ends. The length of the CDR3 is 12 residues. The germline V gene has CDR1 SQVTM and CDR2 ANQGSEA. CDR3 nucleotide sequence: TGCAGCGGGCAGGGGCTGGGCTATGGCTACACCTTC. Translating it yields CSGQGLGYGYTF.

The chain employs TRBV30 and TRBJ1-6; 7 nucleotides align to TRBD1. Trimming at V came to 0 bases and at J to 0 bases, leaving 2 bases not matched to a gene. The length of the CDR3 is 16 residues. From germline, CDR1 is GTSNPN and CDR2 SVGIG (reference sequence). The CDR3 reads CAWSVQGHSYNSPLHF. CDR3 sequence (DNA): TGTGCCTGGAGTGTACAGGGGCACTCCTATAATTCACCCCTCCACTTT.

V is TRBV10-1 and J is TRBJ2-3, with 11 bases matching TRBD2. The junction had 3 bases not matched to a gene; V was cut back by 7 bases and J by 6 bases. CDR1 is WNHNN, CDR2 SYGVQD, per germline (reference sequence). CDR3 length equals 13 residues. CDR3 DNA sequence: TGCGCCAGCAAGAGGACTAGCGGGGATACGCAGTATTTT. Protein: CASKRTSGDTQYF.

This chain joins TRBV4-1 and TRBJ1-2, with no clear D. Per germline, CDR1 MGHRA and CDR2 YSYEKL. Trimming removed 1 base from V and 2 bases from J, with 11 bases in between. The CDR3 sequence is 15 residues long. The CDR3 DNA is TGCGCCAGCAGCCAAGTGCCTGAGAGCAACTATGGCTACACCTTC. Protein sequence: CASSQVPESNYGYTF.

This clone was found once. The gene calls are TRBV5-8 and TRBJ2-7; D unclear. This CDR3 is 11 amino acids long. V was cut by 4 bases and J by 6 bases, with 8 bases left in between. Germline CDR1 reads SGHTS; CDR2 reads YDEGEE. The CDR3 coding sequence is TGTGCCAGCAGCCGACAAGTCGAGCAGTACTTC. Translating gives CASSRQVEQYF. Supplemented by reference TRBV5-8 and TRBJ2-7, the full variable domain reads EAGVTQSPTHLIKTRGQQATLRCSPISGHTSVYWYQQALGLGLQFLLWYDEGEERNRGNFPPRFSGRQFPNYSSELNVNALELEDSALYLCASSRQVEQYFGPGTRLTVT.

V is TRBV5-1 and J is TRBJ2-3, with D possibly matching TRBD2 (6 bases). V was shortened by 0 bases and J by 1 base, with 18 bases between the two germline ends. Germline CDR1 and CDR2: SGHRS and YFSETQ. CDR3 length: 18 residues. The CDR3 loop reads CASSLAGGTPQGTDTQYF. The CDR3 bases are TGCGCCAGCAGCTTGGCCGGCGGGACCCCTCAGGGCACAGATACGCAGTATTTT.

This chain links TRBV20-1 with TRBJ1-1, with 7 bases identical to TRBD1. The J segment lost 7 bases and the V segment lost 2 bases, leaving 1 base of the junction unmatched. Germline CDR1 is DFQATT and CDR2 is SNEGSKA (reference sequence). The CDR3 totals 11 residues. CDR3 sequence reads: CSARRQGEAFF. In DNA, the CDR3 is TGCAGTGCTAGAAGACAGGGTGAAGCTTTCTTT.

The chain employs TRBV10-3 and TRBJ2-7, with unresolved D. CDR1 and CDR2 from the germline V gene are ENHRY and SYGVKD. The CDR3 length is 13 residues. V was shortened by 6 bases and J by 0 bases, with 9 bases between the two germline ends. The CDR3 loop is CAISVLGSYEQYF. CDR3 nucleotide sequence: TGTGCCATCAGCGTCCTAGGCTCCTACGAGCAGTACTTC.

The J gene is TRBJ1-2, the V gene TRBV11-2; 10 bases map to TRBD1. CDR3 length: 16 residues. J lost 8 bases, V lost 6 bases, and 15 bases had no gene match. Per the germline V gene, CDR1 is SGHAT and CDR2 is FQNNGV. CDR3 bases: TGTGCCAGCAGGTGGACAGGGGGGCACCAAACGGAGGGCTACACCTTC. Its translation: CASRWTGGHQTEGYTF.

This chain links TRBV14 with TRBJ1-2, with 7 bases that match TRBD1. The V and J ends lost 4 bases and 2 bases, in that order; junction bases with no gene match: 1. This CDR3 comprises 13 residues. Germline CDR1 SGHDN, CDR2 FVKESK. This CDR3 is CASSLGQNYGYTF. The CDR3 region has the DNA TGTGCCAGCAGCCTGGGACAGAACTATGGCTACACCTTC. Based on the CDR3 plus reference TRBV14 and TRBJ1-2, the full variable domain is EAGVTQFPSHSVIEKGQTVTLRCDPISGHDNLYWYRRVMGKEIKFLLHFVKESKQDESGMPNNRFLAERTGGTYSTLKVQPAELEDSGVYFCASSLGQNYGYTFGSGTRLTVV.

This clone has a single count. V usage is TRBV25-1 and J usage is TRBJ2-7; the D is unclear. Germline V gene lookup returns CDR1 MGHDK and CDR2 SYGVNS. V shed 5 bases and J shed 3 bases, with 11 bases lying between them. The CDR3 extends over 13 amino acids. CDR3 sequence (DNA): TGTGCCAGCAGTCCCTATTCCATCTACGAGCAGTACTTC. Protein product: CASSPYSIYEQYF.

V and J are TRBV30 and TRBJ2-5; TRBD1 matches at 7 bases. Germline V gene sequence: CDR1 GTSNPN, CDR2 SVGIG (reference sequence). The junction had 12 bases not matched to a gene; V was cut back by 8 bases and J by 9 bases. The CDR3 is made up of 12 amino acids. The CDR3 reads CALTRGLGAQYF. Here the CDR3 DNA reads TGTGCCCTTACGAGGGGGCTAGGCGCCCAGTACTTC.

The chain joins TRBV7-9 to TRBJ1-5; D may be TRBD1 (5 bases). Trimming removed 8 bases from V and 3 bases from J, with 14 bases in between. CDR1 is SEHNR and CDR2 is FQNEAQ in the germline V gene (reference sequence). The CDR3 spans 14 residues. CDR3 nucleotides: TGTGCCAGCGGACGTTCGGGGGACAATCAGCCCCAGCATTTT. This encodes CASGRSGDNQPQHF.

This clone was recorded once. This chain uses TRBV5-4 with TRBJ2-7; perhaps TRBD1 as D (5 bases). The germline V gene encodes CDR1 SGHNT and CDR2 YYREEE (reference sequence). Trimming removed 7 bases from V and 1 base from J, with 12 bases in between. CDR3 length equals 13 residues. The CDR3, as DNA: TGTGCCAGCGGCATAGACAGTTCCTACGAGCAGTACTTC. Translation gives CASGIDSSYEQYF. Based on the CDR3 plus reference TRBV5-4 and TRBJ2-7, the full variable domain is ETGVTQSPTHLIKTRGQQVTLRCSSQSGHNTVSWYQQALGQGPQFIFQYYREEENGRGNFPPRFSGLQFPNYSSELNVNALELDDSALYLCASGIDSSYEQYFGPGTRLTVT.

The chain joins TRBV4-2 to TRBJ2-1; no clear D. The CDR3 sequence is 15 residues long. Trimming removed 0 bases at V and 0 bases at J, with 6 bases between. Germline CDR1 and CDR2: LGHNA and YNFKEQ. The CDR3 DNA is TGTGCCAGCAGCCAAGAGTCTCGCTCCTACAATGAGCAGTTCTTC. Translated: CASSQESRSYNEQFF.

This CDR3 is CASWGRLDYGYTF. In DNA form, the CDR3 reads TGTGCCAGCTGGGGGCGATTGGACTATGGCTACACCTTC. The V and J genes are TRBV27 and TRBJ1-2, with D maybe TRBD1 (6 bases). The germline V and J ends were trimmed by 8 bases and 3 bases, with 13 bases remaining between them. CDR3 length equals 13 residues. CDR1 is MNHEY and CDR2 is SMNVEV in the germline V gene (reference sequence).

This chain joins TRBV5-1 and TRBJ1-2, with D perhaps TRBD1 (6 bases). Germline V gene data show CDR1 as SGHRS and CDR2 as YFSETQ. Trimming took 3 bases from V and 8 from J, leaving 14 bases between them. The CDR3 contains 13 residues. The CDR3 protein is CASSSSGDPGYTF. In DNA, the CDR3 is TGCGCCAGCAGCTCTTCAGGGGACCCAGGCTACACCTTC.

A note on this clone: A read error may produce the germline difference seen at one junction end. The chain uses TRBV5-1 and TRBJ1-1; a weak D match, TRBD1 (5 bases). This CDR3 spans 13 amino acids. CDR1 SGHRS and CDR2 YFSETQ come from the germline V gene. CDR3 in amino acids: CASTLEGRTEAFF. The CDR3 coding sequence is TGCGCCAGCACCTTGGAGGGGCGAACTGAAGCTTTCTTT.

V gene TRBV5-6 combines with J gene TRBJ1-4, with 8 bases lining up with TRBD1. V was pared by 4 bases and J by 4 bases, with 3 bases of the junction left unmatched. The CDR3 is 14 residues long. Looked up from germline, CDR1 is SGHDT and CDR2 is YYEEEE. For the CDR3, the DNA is TGTGCCAGCAGCCAGGGGGCAGGTAATGAAAAACTGTTTTTT. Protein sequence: CASSQGAGNEKLFF.

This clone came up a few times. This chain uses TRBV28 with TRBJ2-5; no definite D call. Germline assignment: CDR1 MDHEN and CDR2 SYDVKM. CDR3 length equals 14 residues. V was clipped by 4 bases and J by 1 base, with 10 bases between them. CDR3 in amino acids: CASSSLSVQETQYF. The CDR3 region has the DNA TGTGCCAGCAGTTCCCTCAGTGTCCAAGAGACCCAGTACTTC.

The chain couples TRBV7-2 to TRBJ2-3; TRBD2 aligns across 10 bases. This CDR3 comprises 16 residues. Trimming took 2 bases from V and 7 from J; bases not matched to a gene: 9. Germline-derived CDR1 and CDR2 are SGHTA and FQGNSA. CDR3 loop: CASSLQPSGGANTQYF. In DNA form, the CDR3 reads TGTGCCAGCAGCTTACAGCCGAGCGGGGGGGCGAATACGCAGTATTTT.

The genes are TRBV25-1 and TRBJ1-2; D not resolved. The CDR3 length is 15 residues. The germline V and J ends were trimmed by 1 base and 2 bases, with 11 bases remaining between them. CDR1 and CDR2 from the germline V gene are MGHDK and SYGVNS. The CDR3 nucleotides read TGTGCCAGCAGTGAATCGACACGAACAAACTATGGCTACACCTTC. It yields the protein CASSESTRTNYGYTF.